This T cell receptor beta chain was sequenced in a study of blood T cell repertoires in COVID-19. The participants were between roughly 18 and 89 years old and came from some 23 US areas. The data were produced by immunoSEQ multiplex PCR, yet TCRdb's version contains in-frame clones alone and is incomplete. The table shows roughly 260,000 clones, with roughly 85% occurring only once. V was trimmed by 2 bases and J by 5 bases, leaving 27 bases between them. Germline CDR1 SGHVS, CDR2 FQNEAQ. The CDR3 is 19 amino acids. The source of this sequence is a woman between 35 and 50 years old who had been exposed to COVID-19. The rearrangement joins TRBV7-8 to TRBJ1-2, with D perhaps TRBD1 (5 bases). Sequences were obtained from PBMCs or T cells enriched from blood (not recorded which). The CDR3, as DNA: TGTGCCAGCAGCTTACTAATTGGGGCAGGGATGGGGAAGGGATATGGCTACACCTTC. Translated, it gives CASSLLIGAGMGKGYGYTF.